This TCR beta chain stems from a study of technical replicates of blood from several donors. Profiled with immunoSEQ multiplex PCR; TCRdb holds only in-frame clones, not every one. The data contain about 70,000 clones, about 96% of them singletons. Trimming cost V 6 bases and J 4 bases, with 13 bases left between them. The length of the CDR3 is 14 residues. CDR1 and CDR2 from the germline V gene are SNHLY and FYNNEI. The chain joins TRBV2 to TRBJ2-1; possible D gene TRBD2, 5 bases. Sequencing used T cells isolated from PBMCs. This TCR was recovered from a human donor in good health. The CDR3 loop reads CASSGLGNYNEQFF. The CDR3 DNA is TGTGCCAGCAGCGGACTGGGCAATTACAATGAGCAGTTCTTC.